This is a list of T cell receptor beta chains from one sample in a study of shared clonotypes between healthy human individuals. Produced via immunoSEQ multiplex PCR; TCRdb's table is partial and in-frame only. The repertoire holds roughly 480,000 clones, with around three quarters as singletons. The specimen was PBMCs. These receptors were collected from a woman aged 40 to 50 in good health. Some clones in this sample may be carry-over from other donors' samples. Both conserved end residues are part of each CDR3. A D gene is named only where the DNA matches it firmly. Clone size appears in some rows only: once, few, many, or a class for an expanded clone.

D gene | J gene | clone size | V gene | CDR3 DNA | CDR3 protein
- | TRBJ2-1 | - | TRBV27 | TGTGCCAGCAGTTACGGCCCCCCTCGACAAGTTTACAATGAGCAGTTCTTC | CASSYGPPRQVYNEQFF
TRBD1 | TRBJ1-1 | - | TRBV7-3 | TGTGCCAGCAGCTTAGGCAGGGGGAGCCCTGAAGCTTTCTTT | CASSLGRGSPEAFF
- | TRBJ1-2 | - | TRBV28 | TGTGCCGTCTTCACGGCGGTAAACTATGGCTACACCTTC | CAVFTAVNYGYTF
- | TRBJ1-1 | few | TRBV7-2 | TGTGCCAGCAGCTTAGCCGGGGTTCACACTGAAGCTTTCTTT | CASSLAGVHTEAFF
TRBD1 | TRBJ2-7 | - | TRBV27 | TGTGCCAGCAGTCCAACCATCGGGACAGGGGGGACCGAGCAGTACTTC | CASSPTIGTGGTEQYF
- | TRBJ2-7 | - | TRBV6-5 | TGTGCCAGCAGACCCATACCGCGAGCAGGGAACGAGCAGTACTTC | CASRPIPRAGNEQYF
- | TRBJ1-4 | - | TRBV2 | TGTGCCAGCACCCGAGACAGGATCCTTAATGAAAAACTGTTTTTT | CASTRDRILNEKLFF
TRBD1 | TRBJ2-7 | - | TRBV2 | TGTGCCAGCAGATCCGACAGGGTCTACGAGCAGTACTTC | CASRSDRVYEQYF
- | TRBJ2-1 | - | TRBV5-3 | TGTGCCAGAAGCGGATTAAGGGAGCCGGACTACAATGAGCAGTTCTTC | CARSGLREPDYNEQFF
TRBD2 | TRBJ2-3 | - | TRBV5-1 | TGCGCCAGCAACCCGGGCGGGAGGGGAGATACGCAGTATTTT | CASNPGGRGDTQYF
- | TRBJ2-3 | - | TRBV4-2 | TGTGCCAGCAGCCAAGCGCAGGGGAATCCTACGCAGTATTTT | CASSQAQGNPTQYF
TRBD1 | TRBJ1-4 | once | TRBV7-9 | TGTGCCAGCAGCTCCGGGACAGCTTTTAATGAAAAACTGTTTTTT | CASSSGTAFNEKLFF
- | TRBJ1-2 | - | TRBV28 | TGTGCCAGCAGTCCCCCCCAGGGCTCACGGCGCTATGGCTACACCTTC | CASSPPQGSRRYGYTF
- | TRBJ1-1 | - | TRBV19 | TGTGCCAGTAGTCCTGCGATGACCAGGGTAGGCGCTGAAGCTTTCTTT | CASSPAMTRVGAEAFF
- | TRBJ1-2 | - | TRBV7-9 | TGTGCCAGCAGCCCACCCCCCGCTGGGAATGGCTACACCTTC | CASSPPPAGNGYTF
- | TRBJ1-2 | - | TRBV18 | TGTGCCAGCTCACCGGCACTGGACAGCCAGAACTATGGCTACACCTTC | CASSPALDSQNYGYTF
TRBD2 | TRBJ2-5 | - | TRBV9 | TGTGCCAGCAGCACGGGACTAGCGGGAGCCCAAGAGACCCAGTACTTC | CASSTGLAGAQETQYF
TRBD1 | TRBJ2-1 | - | TRBV2 | TGTGCCCTGGCGGGGAAGACAGGGGGTGGGGATGAGCAGTTCTTC | CALAGKTGGGDEQFF
TRBD2 | TRBJ2-7 | - | TRBV4-3 | TGCGCCAGCAGCCTTGAGGCTAGCGGGAGCTACGAGCAGTACTTC | CASSLEASGSYEQYF
- | TRBJ2-2 | - | TRBV11-3 | TGTGCCAGCAGCTTAGGCCAGGGTCACACCGGGGAGCTGTTTTTT | CASSLGQGHTGELFF
- | TRBJ2-2 | - | TRBV18 | TGTGCCAGCTCACCGCAAGGACAAGCCACCGGGGAGCTGTTTTTT | CASSPQGQATGELFF
- | TRBJ2-2 | - | TRBV28 | TGTGCCAGCAGTCTCTTGGCAGGGAGTGTTCGGTCTAGGGAGCTGTTTTTT | CASSLLAGSVRSRELFF
TRBD2 | TRBJ2-7 | - | TRBV28 | TGTGCCAGCAGTTCAGGCGGGAGCACCTACGAGCAGTACTTC | CASSSGGSTYEQYF
TRBD2 | TRBJ2-1 | - | TRBV27 | TGTGCCAGCAGCTATAGCGGGAGGGTTTGGAATGAGCAGTTCTTC | CASSYSGRVWNEQFF
TRBD2 | TRBJ2-7 | - | TRBV7-3 | TGTGCCAGCAGCTTTTTAGCGGGACGAAGCCTAGGGAACTACGAGCAGTACTTC | CASSFLAGRSLGNYEQYF
- | TRBJ2-7 | - | TRBV7-9 | TGTGCCAGCAGCTTAGACGACGCCTCCTACGAGCAGTACTTC | CASSLDDASYEQYF
TRBD2 | TRBJ2-1 | once | TRBV9 | TGTGCCAGCAGCGGACTAGCGGGGTCCTACAATGAGCAGTTCTTC | CASSGLAGSYNEQFF
TRBD1 | TRBJ1-1 | - | TRBV28 | TGTGCCAGCAGTTTTTGGGACAGGGGGCGCATCGGCACTGAAGCTTTCTTT | CASSFWDRGRIGTEAFF
TRBD1 | TRBJ1-5 | - | TRBV18 | TGTGCCAGCTCACCGGGACAGCCCAATCAGCCCCAGCATTTT | CASSPGQPNQPQHF
TRBD2 | TRBJ2-3 | - | TRBV6-4 | TGTGCCAGCAGAAGACTAGCGGGAGGGCCGATAGACCTAGATACGCAGTATTTT | CASRRLAGGPIDLDTQYF
- | TRBJ1-6 | once | TRBV18 | TGTGCCAGCTCACGAGACACAGGGAATAATTCACCCCTCCACTTT | CASSRDTGNNSPLHF
TRBD2 | TRBJ2-7 | - | TRBV5-1 | TGCGCCAGCAGCTTAGGACTAGCGGGAGACGGGCTCGACGAGCAGTACTTC | CASSLGLAGDGLDEQYF
- | TRBJ1-2 | - | TRBV9 | TGTGCCAGCAGCAGGAGAGCCGAGATCGGAGGCTATGGCTACACCTTC | CASSRRAEIGGYGYTF
- | TRBJ1-3 | - | TRBV2 | TGTGCCAGCAGTGAGGACACCTACTCTGGAAACACCATATATTTT | CASSEDTYSGNTIYF
TRBD1 | TRBJ1-1 | once | TRBV19 | TGTGCCAGTAGTATCTTCTCATCCGGGACAGAGACTGAAGCTTTCTTT | CASSIFSSGTETEAFF
- | TRBJ2-1 | once | TRBV30 | TGTGCCTGGAGCGCTCCCTACGGACAAAGCGGCTCATACAATGAGCAGTTCTTC | CAWSAPYGQSGSYNEQFF
- | TRBJ2-5 | once | TRBV7-3 | TGTGCCAGCAGCCCGGACGCAGGGTATGAGACCCAGTACTTC | CASSPDAGYETQYF
- | TRBJ2-6 | - | TRBV19 | TGTGCCAGTAGTATCGCCCTCTCCGGGGCCAACGTCCTGACTTTC | CASSIALSGANVLTF
- | TRBJ2-7 | - | TRBV5-1 | TGCGCCAGCAGCTTGGGGGTGTACGAGCAGTACTTC | CASSLGVYEQYF
TRBD2 | TRBJ2-5 | - | TRBV7-8 | TGTGCCAGCAGCTTAGTTACGCGGGGGCAAGAGACCCAGTACTTC | CASSLVTRGQETQYF
- | TRBJ2-7 | - | TRBV30 | TGTGCCCAAGCAGGGGGGACGACGTACTACGAGCAGTACTTC | CAQAGGTTYYEQYF
- | TRBJ2-7 | - | TRBV27 | TGTGCCAGCAGTTTATCAAGAAACTACGAGCAGTACTTC | CASSLSRNYEQYF
- | TRBJ2-3 | once | TRBV6-6 | TGTGCCAGCAGTCCCAGGGCCTTCGATACGCAGTATTTT | CASSPRAFDTQYF
- | TRBJ1-1 | - | TRBV6-1 | TGTGCCAGCAGTGAATTGGGGTACACTGAAGCTTTCTTT | CASSELGYTEAFF
TRBD2 | TRBJ2-5 | few | TRBV5-1 | TGCGCCAGCAGCTTGGTGGTACTAGCGGGAGTTAAGGAGACCCAGTACTTC | CASSLVVLAGVKETQYF
TRBD2 | TRBJ2-3 | once | TRBV7-7 | TGTGCCAGCACCCCGAACCCGGCGGGAGCTGGCACAGATACGCAGTATTTT | CASTPNPAGAGTDTQYF
TRBD2 | TRBJ2-1 | once | TRBV28 | TGTGCCAGCAGTTACAACGGACTAGCGGGCATTAGGGAGCAGTTCTTC | CASSYNGLAGIREQFF
- | TRBJ2-5 | - | TRBV28 | TGTGCCAGCAGTTTTTCCCAGGCTCCAGAGACCCAGTACTTC | CASSFSQAPETQYF
- | TRBJ1-2 | - | TRBV19 | TGTGCCAGTAGTATAGATCGGAAAGGGGGGCCCGGCTACACCTTC | CASSIDRKGGPGYTF
- | TRBJ1-1 | few | TRBV5-1 | TGCGCCAGCAGCGGGGTAAATACAGGGACTGAAGCTTTCTTT | CASSGVNTGTEAFF
- | TRBJ2-2 | - | TRBV9 | TGTGCCAGCAGCCCTCGGGACCGATCGAACACCGGGGAGCTGTTTTTT | CASSPRDRSNTGELFF
- | TRBJ1-5 | - | TRBV18 | TGTGCCAGCTCACAACAGGGACACCTTAGCAATCAGCCCCAGCATTTT | CASSQQGHLSNQPQHF